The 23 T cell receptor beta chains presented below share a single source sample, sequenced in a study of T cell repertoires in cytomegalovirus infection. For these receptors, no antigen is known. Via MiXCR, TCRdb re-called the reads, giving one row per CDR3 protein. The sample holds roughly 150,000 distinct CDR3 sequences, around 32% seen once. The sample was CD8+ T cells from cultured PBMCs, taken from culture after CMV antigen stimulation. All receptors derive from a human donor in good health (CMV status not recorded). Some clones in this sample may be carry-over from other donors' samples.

In DNA, the CDR3 is TGTGCCAGCAGCTCAACTACCGAGACCCAGTACTTC. Protein product: CASSSTTETQYF. V gene TRBV7-4 combines with J gene TRBJ2-5, with D hard to call. CDR3 length: 12 residues. Per germline, CDR1 SGHVT and CDR2 SQSDAQ. V was pared by 4 bases and J by 5 bases, with 8 bases between.

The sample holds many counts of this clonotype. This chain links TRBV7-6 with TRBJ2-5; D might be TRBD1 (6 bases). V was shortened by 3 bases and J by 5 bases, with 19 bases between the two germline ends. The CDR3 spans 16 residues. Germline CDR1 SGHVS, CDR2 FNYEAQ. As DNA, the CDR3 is TGTGCCAGCAGCTTTATAGCCGCAGGGGAAGGTGAGACCCAGTACTTC. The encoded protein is CASSFIAAGEGETQYF.

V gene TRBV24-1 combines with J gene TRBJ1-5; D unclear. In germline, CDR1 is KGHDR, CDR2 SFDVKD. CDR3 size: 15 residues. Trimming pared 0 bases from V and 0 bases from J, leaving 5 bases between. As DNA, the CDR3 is TGTGCCACCAGTGATTTGAGGGTTAGCAATCAGCCCCAGCATTTT. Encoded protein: CATSDLRVSNQPQHF.

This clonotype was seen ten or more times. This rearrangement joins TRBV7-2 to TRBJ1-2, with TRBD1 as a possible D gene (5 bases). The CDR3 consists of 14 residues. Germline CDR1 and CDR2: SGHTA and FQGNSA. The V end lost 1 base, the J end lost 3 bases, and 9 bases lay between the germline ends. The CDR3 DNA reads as TGTGCCAGCAGCTTAGGTATAGGGGACTATGGCTACACCTTC. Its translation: CASSLGIGDYGYTF.

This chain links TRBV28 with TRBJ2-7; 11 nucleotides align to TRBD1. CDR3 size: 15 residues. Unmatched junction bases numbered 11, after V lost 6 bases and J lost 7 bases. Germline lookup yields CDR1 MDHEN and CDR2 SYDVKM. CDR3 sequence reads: CASRETGTGGREQYF. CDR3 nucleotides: TGTGCCAGCAGGGAGACCGGGACAGGGGGTAGGGAGCAGTACTTC.

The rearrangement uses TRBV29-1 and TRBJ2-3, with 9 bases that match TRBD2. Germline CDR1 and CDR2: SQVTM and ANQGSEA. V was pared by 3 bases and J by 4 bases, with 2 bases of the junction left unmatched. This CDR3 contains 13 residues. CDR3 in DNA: TGCAGCGTTGAGCGGGGGGGCCCAGATACGCAGTATTTT. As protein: CSVERGGPDTQYF.

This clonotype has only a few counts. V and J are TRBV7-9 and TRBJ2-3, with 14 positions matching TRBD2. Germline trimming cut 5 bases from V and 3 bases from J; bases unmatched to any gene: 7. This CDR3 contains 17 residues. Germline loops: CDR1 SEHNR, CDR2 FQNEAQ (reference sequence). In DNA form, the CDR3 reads TGTGCCAGCAGCCCGACTAGCGGGGGGGCCTTGACAGATACGCAGTATTTT. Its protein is CASSPTSGGALTDTQYF.

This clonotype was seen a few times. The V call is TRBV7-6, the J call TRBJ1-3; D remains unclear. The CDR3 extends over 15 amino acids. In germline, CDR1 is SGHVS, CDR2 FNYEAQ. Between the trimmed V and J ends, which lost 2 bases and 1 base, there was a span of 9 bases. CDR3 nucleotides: TGTGCCAGCAGCTTATATGGGAAATCTGGAAACACCATATATTTT. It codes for CASSLYGKSGNTIYF.

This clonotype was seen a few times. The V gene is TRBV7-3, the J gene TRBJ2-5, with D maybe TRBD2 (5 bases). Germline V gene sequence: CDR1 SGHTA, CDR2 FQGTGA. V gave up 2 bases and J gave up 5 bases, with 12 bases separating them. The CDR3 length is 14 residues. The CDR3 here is CASSLFEGAETQYF. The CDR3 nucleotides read TGTGCCAGCAGCTTATTTGAGGGTGCCGAGACCCAGTACTTC.

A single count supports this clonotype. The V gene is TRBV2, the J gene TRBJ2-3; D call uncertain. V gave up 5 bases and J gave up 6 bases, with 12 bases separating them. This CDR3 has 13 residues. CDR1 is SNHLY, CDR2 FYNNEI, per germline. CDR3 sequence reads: CASSSSGGDTQYF. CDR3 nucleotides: TGTGCCAGCAGTTCTTCCGGTGGCGATACGCAGTATTTT.

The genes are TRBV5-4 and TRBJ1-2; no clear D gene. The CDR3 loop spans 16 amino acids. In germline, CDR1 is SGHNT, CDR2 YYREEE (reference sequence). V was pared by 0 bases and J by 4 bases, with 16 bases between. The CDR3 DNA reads TGTGCCAGCAGCTTGGCCCACAGCGAAATTGTCTATGGCTACACCTTC. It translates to CASSLAHSEIVYGYTF.

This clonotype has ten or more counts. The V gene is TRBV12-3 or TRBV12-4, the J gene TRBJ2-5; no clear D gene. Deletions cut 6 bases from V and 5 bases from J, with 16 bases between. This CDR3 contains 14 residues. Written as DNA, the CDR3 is TGTGCCAGCAGCCGTAGAATGAATCCGGAGACCCAGTACTTC. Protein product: CASSRRMNPETQYF.

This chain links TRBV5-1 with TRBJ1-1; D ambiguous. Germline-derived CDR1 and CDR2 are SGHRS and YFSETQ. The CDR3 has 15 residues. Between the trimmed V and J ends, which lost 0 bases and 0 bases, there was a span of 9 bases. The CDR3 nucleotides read TGCGCCAGCAGCTTGGGTCAGGACTTGAACACTGAAGCTTTCTTT. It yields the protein CASSLGQDLNTEAFF.

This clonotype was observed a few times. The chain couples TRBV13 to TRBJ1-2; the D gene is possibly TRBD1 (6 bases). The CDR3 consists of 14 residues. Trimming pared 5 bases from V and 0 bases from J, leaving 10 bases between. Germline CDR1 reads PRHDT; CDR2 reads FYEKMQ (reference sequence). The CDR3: CASSHGTSNYGYTF. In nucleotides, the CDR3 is TGTGCCAGCAGCCACGGGACATCTAACTATGGCTACACCTTC.

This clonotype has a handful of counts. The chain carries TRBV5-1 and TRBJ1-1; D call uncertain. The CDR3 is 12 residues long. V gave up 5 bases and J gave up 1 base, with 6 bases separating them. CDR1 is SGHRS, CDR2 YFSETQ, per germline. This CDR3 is CASRQTNTEAFF. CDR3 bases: TGCGCCAGCAGACAGACGAACACTGAAGCTTTCTTT.

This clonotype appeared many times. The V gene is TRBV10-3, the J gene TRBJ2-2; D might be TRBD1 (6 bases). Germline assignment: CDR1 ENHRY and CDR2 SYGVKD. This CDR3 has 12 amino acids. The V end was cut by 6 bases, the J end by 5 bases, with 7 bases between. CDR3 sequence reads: CAISTGTGELFF. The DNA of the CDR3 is TGTGCCATCAGCACAGGGACCGGGGAGCTGTTTTTT.

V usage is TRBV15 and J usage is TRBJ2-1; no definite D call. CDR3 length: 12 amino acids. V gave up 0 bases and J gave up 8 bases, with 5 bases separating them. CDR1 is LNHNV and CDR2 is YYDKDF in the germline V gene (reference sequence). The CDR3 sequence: CATSRDLDEQFF. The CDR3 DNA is TGTGCCACCAGCAGAGATCTAGATGAGCAGTTCTTC. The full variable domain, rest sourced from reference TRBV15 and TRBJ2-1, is DAMVIQNPRYQVTQFGKPVTLSCSQTLNHNVMYWYQQKSSQAPKLLFHYYDKDFNNEADTPDNFQSRRPNTSFCFLDIRSPGLGDTAMYLCATSRDLDEQFFGPGTRLTVL.

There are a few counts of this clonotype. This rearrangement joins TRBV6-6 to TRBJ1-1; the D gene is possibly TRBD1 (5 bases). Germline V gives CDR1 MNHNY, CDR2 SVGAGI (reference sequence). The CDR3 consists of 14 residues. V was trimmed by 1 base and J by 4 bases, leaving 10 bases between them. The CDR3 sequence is CASSYLGGSTEAFF. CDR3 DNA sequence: TGTGCCAGCAGTTACTTGGGGGGGAGCACTGAAGCTTTCTTT.

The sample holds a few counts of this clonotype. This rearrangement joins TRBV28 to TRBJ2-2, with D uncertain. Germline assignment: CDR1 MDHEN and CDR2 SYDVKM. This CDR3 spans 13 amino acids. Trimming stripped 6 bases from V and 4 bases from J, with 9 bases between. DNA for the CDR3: TGTGCCAGCAGCCGCTGGGGCACCGGGGAGCTGTTTTTT. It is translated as CASSRWGTGELFF. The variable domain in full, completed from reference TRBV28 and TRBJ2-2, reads DVKVTQSSRYLVKRTGEKVFLECVQDMDHENMFWYRQDPGLGLRLIYFSYDVKMKEKGDIPEGYSVSREKKERFSLILESASTNQTSMYLCASSRWGTGELFFGEGSRLTVL.

DNA for the CDR3: TGTGCCAGCAGCTTGGTAAATAGCAATCAGCCCCAGCATTTT. Translating it yields CASSLVNSNQPQHF. V gene TRBV5-6 combines with J gene TRBJ1-5, with D uncertain. The CDR3 length is 14 residues. CDR1 and CDR2 (germline): SGHDT, YYEEEE. V dropped 0 bases and J dropped 0 bases, with 4 bases sitting between them.

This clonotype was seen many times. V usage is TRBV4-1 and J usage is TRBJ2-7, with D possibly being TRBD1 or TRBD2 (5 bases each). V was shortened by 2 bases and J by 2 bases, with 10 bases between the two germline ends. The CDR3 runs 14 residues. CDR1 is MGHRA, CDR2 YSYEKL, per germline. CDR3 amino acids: CASSQPGQPYEQYF. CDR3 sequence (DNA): TGCGCCAGCAGCCAACCGGGGCAGCCCTACGAGCAGTACTTC.

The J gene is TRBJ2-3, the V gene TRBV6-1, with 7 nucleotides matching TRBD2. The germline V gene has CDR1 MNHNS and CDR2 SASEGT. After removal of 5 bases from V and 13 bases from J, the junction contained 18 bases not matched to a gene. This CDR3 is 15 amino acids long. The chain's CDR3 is CASSRLPDLAVYKYF. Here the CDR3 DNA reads TGTGCCAGCAGTCGCCTACCCGACCTAGCGGTTTATAAGTATTTT.

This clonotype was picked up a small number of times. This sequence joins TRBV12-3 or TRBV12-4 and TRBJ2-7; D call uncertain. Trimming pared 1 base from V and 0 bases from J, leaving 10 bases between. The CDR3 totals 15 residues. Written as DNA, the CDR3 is TGTGCCAGCAGTTTAGGGCAGTTTCCCTCCTACGAGCAGTACTTC. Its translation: CASSLGQFPSYEQYF.